The 14 T cell receptor beta chains below were found in one sample sequenced in a study of beta chain features in type 1 diabetes (dated by TCRdb to 2016 to 2019). The library was built by means of the immunoSEQ multiplex PCR assay. All of the isolated RNA was reverse transcribed with the High Capacity cDNA Reverse Transcription Kit, so expressed TCRB transcripts were sequenced. As stored in TCRdb, this immuneACCESS dataset retains in-frame rearrangements with V and J assigned. A fraction of the clones does not appear; measured against another copy, unresolved V genes explain less than half of the discrepancy, and the remainder lacks a known reason. The sample has some 160,000 clones on record, approximately 9.9% of them singletons. The top ten clones comprise approximately 2.3% of the sample. What was sequenced was central memory CD4+ T cells from blood. The receptors derive from a woman younger than 30 in good health.

The chain recombines TRBV5-1 with TRBJ2-7, with a weak D call TRBD1 (6 bases). The V gene's germline CDR1 is SGHRS and CDR2 YFSETQ. There are 15 residues in the CDR3. V lost 0 bases and J lost 2, with 12 bases in between. CDR3 bases: TGCGCCAGCAGCTTGGAAGGGGCAGGGGCCTACGAGCAGTACTTC. It yields the protein CASSLEGAGAYEQYF.

This clone has ten or more counts. V usage is TRBV5-1 and J usage is TRBJ2-7; TRBD1 agrees at 8 bases. CDR3 length: 16 residues. Per the germline V gene, CDR1 is SGHRS and CDR2 is YFSETQ. The trim removed 4 bases at V and 0 bases at J, leaving 9 bases unmatched. CDR3 nucleotides: TGCGCCAGCAGCCCTGGAGGGACAGGCTTCTCCTACGAGCAGTACTTC. Amino acid sequence: CASSPGGTGFSYEQYF.

The table lists this clone with a few counts. The rearrangement links TRBV5-4 to TRBJ1-2; tentatively, D is TRBD1 (6 bases). The germline gives CDR1 SGHNT, CDR2 YYREEE (reference sequence). V shed 4 bases and J shed 4 bases, with 11 bases lying between them. CDR3 length: 13 amino acids. The chain's CDR3 is CASSMDSLYGYTF. In DNA form, the CDR3 reads TGTGCCAGCAGCATGGACAGTCTCTATGGCTACACCTTC.

This clone was seen only a few times. The J gene is TRBJ2-1, the V gene TRBV10-3; D may be TRBD1 (6 bases). In germline, CDR1 is ENHRY, CDR2 SYGVKD. The CDR3 consists of 19 residues. With 3 bases removed from V and 8 bases from J, the gap between germline ends came to 29 bases. The CDR3 sequence: CAISDLQGRSTSVSDEQFF. CDR3 in DNA: TGTGCCATCAGTGATTTGCAGGGGCGATCTACCTCAGTTAGCGATGAGCAGTTCTTC.

Here the CDR3 reads CASSPENRGEQYF. The CDR3 nucleotides are TGTGCCAGCAGCCCCGAAAACAGGGGCGAGCAGTACTTC. The chain recombines TRBV7-3 with TRBJ2-7; 7 bases agree with TRBD1. The germline V gene has CDR1 SGHTA and CDR2 FQGTGA. V gave up 5 bases and J gave up 6 bases; unmatched junction bases: 7. There are 13 residues in the CDR3.

This chain connects TRBV30 to TRBJ2-5; the match to TRBD2 covers 7 bases. This CDR3 has 15 amino acids. Per germline, CDR1 GTSNPN and CDR2 SVGIG (reference sequence). The J segment lost 0 bases and the V segment lost 0 bases, leaving 4 bases of the junction unmatched. The CDR3 coding sequence is TGTGCCTGGAGTGTGGCGAGCGGGAACCAAGAGACCCAGTACTTC. This translates into CAWSVASGNQETQYF.

This clone showed up just a few times. DNA for the CDR3: TGTGCCAGCAGCCCCAGGACTAGCGGGGGATCGGGAGATACGCAGTATTTT. It encodes CASSPRTSGGSGDTQYF. The J gene is TRBJ2-3, the V gene TRBV7-8, with TRBD2 matching 13 bases. The V gene's germline CDR1 is SGHVS and CDR2 FQNEAQ. V trimming: 5 bases; J trimming: 5 bases; junction bases outside the gene matches: 10. This CDR3 contains 17 residues.

The genes are TRBV5-1 and TRBJ1-1; 7 positions match TRBD1. V gave up 4 bases and J gave up 5 bases; unmatched junction bases: 8. The CDR3 length is 14 residues. Looked up from germline, CDR1 is SGHRS and CDR2 is YFSETQ. The CDR3, as DNA: TGCGCCAGCAGCGGCGGGACAGCTGGGACTGAAGCTTTCTTT. Translated, it gives CASSGGTAGTEAFF.

This clone showed up just a few times. The chain joins TRBV7-2 to TRBJ2-3; TRBD2 might be the D (5 bases). Germline loops: CDR1 SGHTA, CDR2 FQGNSA. The CDR3 contains 15 residues. V gave up 2 bases and J gave up 2 bases, with 11 bases separating them. CDR3 region: CASSLKAAATDTQYF. CDR3 sequence (DNA): TGTGCCAGCAGCTTAAAAGCGGCAGCCACAGATACGCAGTATTTT.

This clone was seen a few times. The gene calls are TRBV6-5 and TRBJ1-1; D is unclear. Germline V gene lookup returns CDR1 MNHEY and CDR2 SVGAGI. The CDR3 length is 11 residues. The ends were cut back, 5 bases at V and 3 bases at J, with 4 bases in the middle. The chain's CDR3 is CASSAYTEAFF. CDR3 DNA sequence: TGTGCCAGCAGTGCGTACACTGAAGCTTTCTTT.

The chain is built from TRBV13 and TRBJ2-5; 11 bases are shared with TRBD2. The CDR3 totals 16 residues. CDR1 PRHDT and CDR2 FYEKMQ come from the germline V gene (reference sequence). The J segment lost 1 base and the V segment lost 0 bases, leaving 1 base of the junction unmatched. Here the CDR3 DNA reads TGTGCCAGCAGCTTAGGGGGACTAGCGGCCCAAGAGACCCAGTACTTC. This sequence encodes CASSLGGLAAQETQYF.

This clone was counted between two and nine times. The chain employs TRBV5-8 and TRBJ2-3, with a tentative D call TRBD2 (7 bases). Germline V gene lookup returns CDR1 SGHTS and CDR2 YDEGEE. CDR3 length: 15 amino acids. Deletions cut 5 bases from V and 2 bases from J, with 15 bases between. The CDR3 loop reads CASSGRGRATDTQYF. The CDR3 DNA sequence: TGTGCCAGCAGTGGGAGGGGGAGGGCCACAGATACGCAGTATTTT.

The chain recombines TRBV7-6 with TRBJ2-4; TRBD2 matches 7 bases. V dropped 5 bases and J dropped 8; count of bases not matched to a gene: 9. Germline-derived CDR1 and CDR2 are SGHVS and FNYEAQ. The CDR3 runs to 14 residues. The CDR3 DNA reads as TGTGCCAGCAGCCTGGCGGGGGATAGAGACATTCAGTACTTC. This codes for CASSLAGDRDIQYF.

The CDR3 DNA reads as TGTGCCACCAGCAGAGCCCCTGATCCAGTCGACGAGCAGTACTTC. Its translation: CATSRAPDPVDEQYF. The chain joins TRBV15 to TRBJ2-7; D is ambiguous. CDR1 LNHNV and CDR2 YYDKDF come from the germline V gene (reference sequence). The CDR3 length is 15 residues. Trimming shortened V by 1 base and J by 5 bases, and 15 bases separated the two germline ends.